Listed here is a single T cell receptor beta chain. The sample comes from a study of blood T cell repertoires in COVID-19. The CDR3 totals 13 residues. V lost 2 bases to trimming and J lost 0 bases, with 3 bases between them. Germline V gene data show CDR1 as SGHTA and CDR2 as FQGNSA. Sequencing was performed with immunoSEQ multiplex PCR; in TCRdb, only in-frame clones are kept and a portion is missing. The profile shows about 70,000 clones, approximately 89% of them singletons. Material for sequencing was peripheral blood. The gene calls are TRBV7-2 and TRBJ2-3; D not resolved. The sequence derives from a woman between 65 and 79 years old with acute or convalescent COVID-19. In DNA, the CDR3 is TGTGCCAGCAGCTTACCGAGCACAGATACGCAGTATTTT. Its translation: CASSLPSTDTQYF.